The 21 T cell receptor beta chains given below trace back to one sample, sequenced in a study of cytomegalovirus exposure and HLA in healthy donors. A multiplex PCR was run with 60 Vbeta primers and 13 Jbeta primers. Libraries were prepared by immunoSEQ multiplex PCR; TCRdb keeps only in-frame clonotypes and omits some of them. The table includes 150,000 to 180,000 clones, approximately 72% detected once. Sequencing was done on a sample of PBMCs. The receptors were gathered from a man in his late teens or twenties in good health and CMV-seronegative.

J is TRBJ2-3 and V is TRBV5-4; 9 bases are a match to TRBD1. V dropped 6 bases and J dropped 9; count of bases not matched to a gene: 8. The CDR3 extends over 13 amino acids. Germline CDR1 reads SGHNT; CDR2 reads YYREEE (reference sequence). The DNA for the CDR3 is TGTGCCAGCATACAAACAGGGGGCGCGACGCAGTATTTT. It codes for CASIQTGGATQYF.

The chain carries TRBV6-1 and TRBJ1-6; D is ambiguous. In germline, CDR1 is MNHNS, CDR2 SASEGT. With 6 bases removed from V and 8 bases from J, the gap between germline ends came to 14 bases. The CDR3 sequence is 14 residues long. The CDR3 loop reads CASREQRVYSPLHF. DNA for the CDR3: TGTGCCAGCAGGGAACAGCGAGTGTATTCACCCCTCCACTTT.

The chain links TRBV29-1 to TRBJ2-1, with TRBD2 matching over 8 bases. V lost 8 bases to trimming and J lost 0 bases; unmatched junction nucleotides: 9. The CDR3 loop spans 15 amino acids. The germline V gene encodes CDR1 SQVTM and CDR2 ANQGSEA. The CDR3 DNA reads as TGCAGCTTAGCGGGGAGCCTAATCTCCTACAATGAGCAGTTCTTC. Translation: CSLAGSLISYNEQFF.

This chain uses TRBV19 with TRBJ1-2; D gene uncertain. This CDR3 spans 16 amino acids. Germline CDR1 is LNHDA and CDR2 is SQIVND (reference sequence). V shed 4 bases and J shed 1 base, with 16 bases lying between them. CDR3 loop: CASSKSAWAINYGYTF. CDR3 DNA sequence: TGTGCCAGTAGTAAATCCGCCTGGGCGATTAACTATGGCTACACCTTC. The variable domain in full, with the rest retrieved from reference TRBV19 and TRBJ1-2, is DGGITQSPKYLFRKEGQNVTLSCEQNLNHDAMYWYRQDPGQGLRLIYYSQIVNDFQKGDIAEGYSVSREKKESFPLTVTSAQKNPTAFYLCASSKSAWAINYGYTFGSGTRLTVV.

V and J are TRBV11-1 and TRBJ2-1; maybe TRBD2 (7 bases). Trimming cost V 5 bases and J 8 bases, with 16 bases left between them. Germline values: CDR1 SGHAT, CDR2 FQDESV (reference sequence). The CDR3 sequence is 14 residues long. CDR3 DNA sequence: TGTGCCAGCAGCCCAGAGGGGGGGGATTATGAGCAGTTCTTC. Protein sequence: CASSPEGGDYEQFF.

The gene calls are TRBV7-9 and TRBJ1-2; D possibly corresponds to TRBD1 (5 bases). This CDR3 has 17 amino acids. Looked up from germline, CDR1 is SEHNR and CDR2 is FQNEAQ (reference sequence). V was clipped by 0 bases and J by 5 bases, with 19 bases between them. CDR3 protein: CASSLANWRGAGYGYTF. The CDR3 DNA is TGTGCCAGCAGCTTAGCCAATTGGAGGGGCGCAGGTTATGGCTACACCTTC. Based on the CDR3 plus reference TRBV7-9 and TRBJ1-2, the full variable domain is DTGVSQNPRHKITKRGQNVTFRCDPISEHNRLYWYRQTLGQGPEFLTYFQNEAQLEKSRLLSDRFSAERPKGSFSTLEIQRTEQGDSAMYLCASSLANWRGAGYGYTFGSGTRLTVV.

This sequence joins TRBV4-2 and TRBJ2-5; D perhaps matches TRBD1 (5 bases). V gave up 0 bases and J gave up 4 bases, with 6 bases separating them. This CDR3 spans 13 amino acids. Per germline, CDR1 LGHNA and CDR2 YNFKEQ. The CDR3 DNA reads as TGTGCCAGCAGCCAAGATCAGGGAGAGACCCAGTACTTC. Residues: CASSQDQGETQYF.

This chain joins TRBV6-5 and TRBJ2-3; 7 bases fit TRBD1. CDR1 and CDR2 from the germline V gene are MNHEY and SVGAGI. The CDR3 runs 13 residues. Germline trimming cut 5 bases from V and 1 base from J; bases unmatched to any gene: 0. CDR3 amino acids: CASSDRGTDTQYF. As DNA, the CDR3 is TGTGCCAGCAGTGACAGGGGCACAGATACGCAGTATTTT.

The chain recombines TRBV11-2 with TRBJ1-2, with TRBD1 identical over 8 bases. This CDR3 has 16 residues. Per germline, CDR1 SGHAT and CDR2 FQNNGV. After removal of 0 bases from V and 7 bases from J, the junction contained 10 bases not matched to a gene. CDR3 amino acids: CASSLDLRTGILGYTF. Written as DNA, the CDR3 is TGTGCCAGCAGCTTAGATTTGAGGACAGGGATTCTTGGCTACACCTTC.

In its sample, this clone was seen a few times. Here the CDR3 DNA reads TGTGCCAGCAGTCCTCGGACAGGGGGAAAAGAAAAACTGTTTTTT. Translated: CASSPRTGGKEKLFF. This chain links TRBV28 with TRBJ1-4; 10 nucleotides align to TRBD1. Germline CDR1 MDHEN, CDR2 SYDVKM. The ends lost 5 bases at V and 8 bases at J; junction bases unmatched: 8. The CDR3 is 15 residues long.

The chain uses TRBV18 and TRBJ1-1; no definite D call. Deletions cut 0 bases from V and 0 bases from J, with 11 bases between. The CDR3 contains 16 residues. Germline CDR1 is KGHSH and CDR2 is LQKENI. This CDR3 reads CASSPPVSNMNTEAFF. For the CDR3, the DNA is TGTGCCAGCTCACCACCGGTGTCCAACATGAACACTGAAGCTTTCTTT.

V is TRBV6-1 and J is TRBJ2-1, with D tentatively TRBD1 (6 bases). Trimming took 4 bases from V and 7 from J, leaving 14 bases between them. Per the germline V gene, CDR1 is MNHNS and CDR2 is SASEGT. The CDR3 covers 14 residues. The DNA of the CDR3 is TGTGCCAGCAGTGTTGGAGGACAGTTTAATGAGCAGTTCTTC. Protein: CASSVGGQFNEQFF.

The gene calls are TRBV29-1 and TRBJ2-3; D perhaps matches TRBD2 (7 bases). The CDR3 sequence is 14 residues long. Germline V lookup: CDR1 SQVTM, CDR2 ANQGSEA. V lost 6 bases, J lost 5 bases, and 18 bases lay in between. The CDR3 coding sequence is TGCAGCGTGGACCACGGCGGGGGCGGAGATACGCAGTATTTT. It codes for CSVDHGGGGDTQYF.

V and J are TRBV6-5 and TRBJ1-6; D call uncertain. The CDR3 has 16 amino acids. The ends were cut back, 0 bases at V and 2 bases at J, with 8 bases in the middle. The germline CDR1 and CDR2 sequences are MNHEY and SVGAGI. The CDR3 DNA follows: TGTGCCAGCAGTTACTCACAGAGCCCCTATAATTCACCCCTCCACTTT. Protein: CASSYSQSPYNSPLHF.

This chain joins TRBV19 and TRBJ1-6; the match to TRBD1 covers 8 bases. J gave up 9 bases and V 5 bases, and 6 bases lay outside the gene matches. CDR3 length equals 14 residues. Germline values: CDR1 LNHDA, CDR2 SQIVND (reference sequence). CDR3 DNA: TGTGCCAGTAGTCGCGACAGGGGCGGTTCACCCCTCCACTTT. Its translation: CASSRDRGGSPLHF.

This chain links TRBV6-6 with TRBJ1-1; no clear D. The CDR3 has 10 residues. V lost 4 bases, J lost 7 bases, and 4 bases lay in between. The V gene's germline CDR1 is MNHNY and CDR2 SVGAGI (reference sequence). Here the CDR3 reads CASSSFEAFF. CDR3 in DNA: TGTGCCAGCAGTTCCTTTGAAGCTTTCTTT.

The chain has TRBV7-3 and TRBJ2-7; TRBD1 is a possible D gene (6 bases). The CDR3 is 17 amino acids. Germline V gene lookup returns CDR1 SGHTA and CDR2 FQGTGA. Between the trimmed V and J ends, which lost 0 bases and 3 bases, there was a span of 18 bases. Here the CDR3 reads CASSLTSVRGGGYEQYF. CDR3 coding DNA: TGTGCCAGCAGCTTAACATCTGTCAGGGGTGGGGGCTACGAGCAGTACTTC.

This CDR3 reads CASSLGGIGDSPLHF. The CDR3 nucleotides read TGTGCCAGCAGTTTAGGCGGGATTGGGGATTCACCCCTCCACTTT. This chain uses TRBV28 with TRBJ1-6; D is ambiguous. Germline-derived CDR1 and CDR2 are MDHEN and SYDVKM. The ends were cut back, 2 bases at V and 8 bases at J, with 13 bases in the middle. The CDR3 runs 15 residues.

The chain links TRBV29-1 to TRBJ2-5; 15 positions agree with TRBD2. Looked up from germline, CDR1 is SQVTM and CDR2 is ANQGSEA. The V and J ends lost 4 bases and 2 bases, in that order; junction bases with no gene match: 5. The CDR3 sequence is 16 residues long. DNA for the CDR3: TGCAGCGTTGTTGGACTAGCGGGGGGGAGTCAAGAGACCCAGTACTTC. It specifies CSVVGLAGGSQETQYF.

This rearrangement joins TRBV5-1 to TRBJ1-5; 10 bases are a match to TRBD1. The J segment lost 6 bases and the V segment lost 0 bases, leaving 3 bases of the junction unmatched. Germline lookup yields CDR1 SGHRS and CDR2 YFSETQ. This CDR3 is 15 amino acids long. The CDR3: CASSLGTGGAQPQHF. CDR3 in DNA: TGCGCCAGCAGCTTGGGGACAGGGGGAGCTCAGCCCCAGCATTTT.

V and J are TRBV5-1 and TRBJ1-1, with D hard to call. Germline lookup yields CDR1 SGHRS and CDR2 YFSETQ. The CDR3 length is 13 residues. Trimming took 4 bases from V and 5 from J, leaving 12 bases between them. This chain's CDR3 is CASSASSGTEAFF. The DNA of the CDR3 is TGCGCCAGCAGCGCTTCCAGTGGTACTGAAGCTTTCTTT.